The 5 T cell receptor beta chains reported below all come from one sample, sequenced in a study of PD-L1 blockade in urothelial cancer. The data were produced by immunoSEQ multiplex PCR, yet TCRdb's version contains in-frame clones alone and is incomplete. The sample records over 14,000 clones, over 75% being singletons. Sequenced material: PBMCs, taken around atezolizumab (anti-PD-L1) treatment. Receptor source: a man aged 70-80 years with urothelial cancer.

V gene TRBV4-1 combines with J gene TRBJ2-1, with 8 bases lining up with TRBD2. The ends lost 1 base at V and 5 bases at J; junction bases unmatched: 4. CDR1 and CDR2 (germline): MGHRA, YSYEKL. The CDR3 totals 15 residues. The CDR3 DNA reads as TGCGCCAGCAGCCAAGCAAGCGGGGGAAACAATGAGCAGTTCTTC. This encodes CASSQASGGNNEQFF.

The chain recombines TRBV2 with TRBJ1-5; D possibly corresponds to TRBD1 (5 bases). Germline CDR1 and CDR2: SNHLY and FYNNEI. This CDR3 is built from 14 residues. V lost 4 bases and J 6 bases, leaving 13 bases between the germline ends. The CDR3 coding sequence is TGTGCCAGCAGTGGAACAGGCAATCGTCAGCCCCAGCATTTT. This sequence encodes CASSGTGNRQPQHF.

This clone was seen a handful of times. The V call is TRBV11-2, the J call TRBJ2-1, with 13 bases fitting TRBD2. This CDR3 is built from 15 residues. Germline loops: CDR1 SGHAT, CDR2 FQNNGV. Trimming at V came to 6 bases and at J to 4 bases, leaving 3 bases not matched to a gene. The CDR3: CASSMTSGGYNEQFF. The CDR3 region has the DNA TGTGCCAGCAGTATGACTAGCGGGGGGTACAATGAGCAGTTCTTC.

The CDR3 DNA follows: TGTGCCAGCAGAAGAGGGGGGGACGCTGAAGCTTTCTTT. Its protein product is CASRRGGDAEAFF. The rearrangement links TRBV27 to TRBJ1-1; tentatively, D is TRBD1 (6 bases). Trimming shortened V by 6 bases and J by 6 bases, and 14 bases separated the two germline ends. CDR3 length: 13 residues. Germline CDR1 reads MNHEY; CDR2 reads SMNVEV (reference sequence).

The CDR3 DNA sequence: TGCGCCAGCAGCCGGGACAGGAGTCAAGAGACCCAGTACTTC. Encoded protein: CASSRDRSQETQYF. The J gene is TRBJ2-5, the V gene TRBV5-1, with TRBD1 matching 8 bases. J was trimmed by 2 bases and V by 4 bases; bases with no gene match: 4. The CDR3 length is 14 residues. Germline loops: CDR1 SGHRS, CDR2 YFSETQ.